This entry features one T cell receptor beta chain sequence. Profiled with immunoSEQ multiplex PCR; TCRdb holds only in-frame clones, not every one. The sample has about 190,000 clones; roughly 79% are singletons. The source of the sample is a study of blood T cell repertoires in COVID-19. Background on the study: The samples span acute and convalescent COVID-19 from the United States, Italy and Spain.

The length of the CDR3 is 15 residues. V lost 7 bases and J lost 12; bases outside the gene matches: 17. Germline CDR1 reads SGHDT; CDR2 reads YYEEEE. The sequencing sample was made of peripheral blood. This clonotype was sampled from a man aged 55 to 69 with active or convalescent COVID-19. The chain recombines TRBV5-6 with TRBJ2-3; TRBD2 matches 10 bases. For the CDR3, the DNA is TGTGCCAGCCGGAGGGCTAGCGGGAGCCCCGGGTCTCAGTATTTT. Its translation: CASRRASGSPGSQYF.